The 21 T cell receptor beta chains given below trace back to one sample, sequenced in a study of cytomegalovirus exposure and HLA in healthy donors. This PCR relied on a set of 60 Vbeta primers and 13 Jbeta primers. Only in-frame clones appear in the TCRdb table, and some are missing; sequencing was by immunoSEQ multiplex PCR. The sample carries 120,000 or so clones, 60% to 85% recorded once. The sequenced sample was PBMCs. Every receptor here comes from a woman aged 40-49 years in good health and CMV-seronegative.

The V gene is TRBV6-4, the J gene TRBJ2-7; 14 bases are shared with TRBD2. This CDR3 comprises 17 residues. Germline V gene sequence: CDR1 MRHNA, CDR2 SNTAGT. Trimming removed 7 bases from V and 0 bases from J; junction bases left unmatched: 8. The CDR3 loop is CASIRTSGRPSSYEQYF. For the CDR3, the DNA is TGTGCCAGCATTCGGACTAGCGGGAGGCCGAGCTCCTACGAGCAGTACTTC.

The chain recombines TRBV5-8 with TRBJ2-1; TRBD2 matches 11 bases. CDR1 SGHTS and CDR2 YDEGEE come from the germline V gene. CDR3 size: 15 residues. V lost 4 bases, J lost 4 bases, and 4 bases stayed unmatched. The CDR3 spells CASSLGLAEYNEQFF. The CDR3 region has the DNA TGTGCCAGCAGCCTGGGACTAGCGGAGTACAATGAGCAGTTCTTC. Drawing the rest from reference TRBV5-8 and TRBJ2-1, the complete variable domain is EAGVTQSPTHLIKTRGQQATLRCSPISGHTSVYWYQQALGLGLQFLLWYDEGEERNRGNFPPRFSGRQFPNYSSELNVNALELEDSALYLCASSLGLAEYNEQFFGPGTRLTVL.

Details on this clone: One end of the junction fails to match germline, which may point to a read error. CDR3 in amino acids: CSSSFLEAGLRTQYF. The CDR3, as DNA: TGTTCCAGCAGCTTTTTAGAGGCTGGGTTGCGGACCCAGTACTTC. This sequence joins TRBV7-9 and TRBJ2-5, with unresolved D. The CDR3 has 15 residues. The germline V gene encodes CDR1 SEHNR and CDR2 FQNEAQ (reference sequence).

V usage is TRBV6-1 and J usage is TRBJ1-5; 7 bases are shared with TRBD1. The CDR3 sequence is 15 residues long. The V gene's germline CDR1 is MNHNS and CDR2 SASEGT. V was clipped by 8 bases and J by 2 bases; unmatched bases: 9. CDR3 coding DNA: TGTGCCAGCGATTCCGGACAGGCGGGCAATCAGCCCCAGCATTTT. It encodes CASDSGQAGNQPQHF.

This sequence joins TRBV19 and TRBJ1-2, with TRBD1 matching 7 bases. This CDR3 comprises 13 residues. Germline V gene sequence: CDR1 LNHDA, CDR2 SQIVND (reference sequence). V lost 7 bases and J lost 8; bases outside the gene matches: 10. CDR3 region: CASKTRQGHGYTF. As DNA, the CDR3 is TGTGCCAGTAAAACCCGACAGGGTCACGGCTACACCTTC. The full variable domain, rest sourced from reference TRBV19 and TRBJ1-2, is DGGITQSPKYLFRKEGQNVTLSCEQNLNHDAMYWYRQDPGQGLRLIYYSQIVNDFQKGDIAEGYSVSREKKESFPLTVTSAQKNPTAFYLCASKTRQGHGYTFGSGTRLTVV.

This chain joins TRBV27 and TRBJ2-5, with 7 bases identical to TRBD1. J gave up 1 base and V 3 bases, and 11 bases lay outside the gene matches. From germline, CDR1 is MNHEY and CDR2 SMNVEV (reference sequence). The CDR3 covers 17 residues. CDR3 in DNA: TGTGCCAGCAGTTTCCGCCCGACAGGGCGAAGCCAAGAGACCCAGTACTTC. Protein product: CASSFRPTGRSQETQYF.

The rearrangement joins TRBV5-5 to TRBJ2-7; TRBD1 aligns across 7 bases. Germline V CDR1 and CDR2: SGHKS, YYEKEE (reference sequence). V lost 4 bases, J lost 4 bases, and 17 bases stayed unmatched. The CDR3 runs 17 residues. CDR3 DNA: TGTGCCAGCAGCGCTCGGCCGGGACAGTCCAACTTTTACGAGCAGTACTTC. Protein sequence: CASSARPGQSNFYEQYF. The variable domain in full, with the rest retrieved from reference TRBV5-5 and TRBJ2-7, is DAGVTQSPTHLIKTRGQQVTLRCSPISGHKSVSWYQQVLGQGPQFIFQYYEKEERGRGNFPDRFSARQFPNYSSELNVNALLLGDSALYLCASSARPGQSNFYEQYFGPGTRLTVT.

The chain has TRBV11-2 and TRBJ2-1, with a weak D call TRBD2 (5 bases). The CDR3 sequence is 12 residues long. The V end lost 5 bases, the J end lost 7 bases, and 9 bases lay between the germline ends. Germline V gives CDR1 SGHAT, CDR2 FQNNGV. The CDR3 sequence is CASSLPGNEQFF. The DNA for the CDR3 is TGTGCCAGCAGCCTTCCGGGGAATGAGCAGTTCTTC.

The chain joins TRBV6-5 to TRBJ2-1; 8 nucleotides align to TRBD2. The germline V gene has CDR1 MNHEY and CDR2 SVGAGI. The CDR3 has 13 amino acids. J was trimmed by 13 bases and V by 3 bases; bases with no gene match: 8. CDR3: CASSYEAGGLQFF. The CDR3 DNA follows: TGTGCCAGCAGTTATGAGGCGGGAGGACTACAGTTCTTC.

The rearrangement uses TRBV2 and TRBJ1-5; D not resolved. The CDR3 loop spans 15 amino acids. Trimming cost V 4 bases and J 0 bases, with 10 bases left between them. The V gene's germline CDR1 is SNHLY and CDR2 FYNNEI. This CDR3 reads CASSVYRVSNQPQHF. CDR3 nucleotide sequence: TGTGCCAGCAGTGTGTACAGAGTTAGCAATCAGCCCCAGCATTTT.

CDR3 bases: TGTGCCAGTAGTCAAACAGACAGGGCCTATGGCTACACCTTC. Translation: CASSQTDRAYGYTF. The chain is built from TRBV19 and TRBJ1-2, with TRBD1 matching 7 bases. Per the germline V gene, CDR1 is LNHDA and CDR2 is SQIVND (reference sequence). J gave up 4 bases and V 5 bases, and 7 bases lay outside the gene matches. The CDR3 runs 14 residues.

This chain joins TRBV18 and TRBJ1-1; D call uncertain. This CDR3 has 14 residues. Between the trimmed V and J ends, which lost 6 bases and 0 bases, there was a span of 11 bases. Per germline, CDR1 KGHSH and CDR2 LQKENI. CDR3 sequence: CASSPSGLNTEAFF. The CDR3 region has the DNA TGTGCCAGCTCCCCCTCAGGTTTGAACACTGAAGCTTTCTTT.

The sample holds a few counts of this clone. The chain uses TRBV5-1 and TRBJ2-2, with D possibly matching TRBD2 (5 bases). The CDR3 is 13 amino acids. V was clipped by 3 bases and J by 16 bases, with 19 bases between them. The germline V gene encodes CDR1 SGHRS and CDR2 YFSETQ. The CDR3 reads CASSSRAVGEWFF. The CDR3 region has the DNA TGCGCCAGCAGCTCCCGAGCGGTTGGAGAGTGGTTTTTT.

The J gene is TRBJ2-1, the V gene TRBV2; no clear D. Trimming removed 5 bases at V and 5 bases at J, with 4 bases between. The length of the CDR3 is 11 residues. The germline gives CDR1 SNHLY, CDR2 FYNNEI. The CDR3 loop reads CASSLDNEQFF. The CDR3 DNA sequence: TGTGCCAGCAGTCTTGACAATGAGCAGTTCTTC. Supplemented by reference TRBV2 and TRBJ2-1, the full variable domain reads EPEVTQTPSHQVTQMGQEVILRCVPISNHLYFYWYRQILGQKVEFLVSFYNNEISEKSEIFDDQFSVERPDGSNFTLKIRSTKLEDSAMYFCASSLDNEQFFGPGTRLTVL.

V is TRBV11-2 and J is TRBJ2-7, with D possibly TRBD1 on 5 matching bases. This CDR3 spans 14 amino acids. Trimming cost V 0 bases and J 2 bases, with 8 bases left between them. The germline V gene has CDR1 SGHAT and CDR2 FQNNGV. DNA for the CDR3: TGTGCCAGCAGCTTAGAGGCAGGGCCCTACGAGCAGTACTTC. It codes for CASSLEAGPYEQYF. Looking up the rest from reference TRBV11-2 and TRBJ2-7 gives the full variable domain: EAGVAQSPRYKIIEKRQSVAFWCNPISGHATLYWYQQILGQGPKLLIQFQNNGVVDDSQLPKDRFSAERLKGVDSTLKIQPAKLEDSAVYLCASSLEAGPYEQYFGPGTRLTVT.

By share, this clone ranks as medium-sized. The CDR3 DNA reads TGTGCCAGCAGAAGTTACTCCCCGGGACAATCCTACGAGCAGTACTTC. The encoded protein is CASRSYSPGQSYEQYF. The chain links TRBV28 to TRBJ2-7; TRBD1 is a possible D gene (6 bases). CDR3 length equals 16 residues. CDR1 is MDHEN, CDR2 SYDVKM, per germline. Trimming removed 6 bases from V and 1 base from J, with 19 bases in between.

This clone turned up a few times. This rearrangement joins TRBV4-1 to TRBJ1-2; TRBD1 aligns across 7 bases. Germline V lookup: CDR1 MGHRA, CDR2 YSYEKL. This CDR3 comprises 20 residues. V lost 1 base to trimming and J lost 4 bases; unmatched junction nucleotides: 21. The CDR3 DNA is TGCGCCAGCAGCCAAGGCCGGATCGGGTTAGGGGGCGATCGCGGCTATGGCTACACCTTC. Its protein product is CASSQGRIGLGGDRGYGYTF.

This sequence joins TRBV6-6 and TRBJ2-1; 8 nucleotides line up with TRBD2. The CDR3 runs to 14 residues. Germline values: CDR1 MNHNY, CDR2 SVGAGI (reference sequence). V lost 6 bases and J lost 7; bases outside the gene matches: 8. CDR3 in amino acids: CASSLGLVQNEQFF. CDR3 nucleotide sequence: TGTGCCAGCAGCCTGGGACTAGTGCAAAATGAGCAGTTCTTC.

This clone appeared a single time. This sequence joins TRBV28 and TRBJ1-1; D may be TRBD1 (6 bases). The CDR3 sequence is 13 residues long. V was shortened by 6 bases and J by 11 bases, with 19 bases between the two germline ends. CDR1 is MDHEN and CDR2 is SYDVKM in the germline V gene. DNA of the CDR3: TGTGCCAGCAGGCCGTCCGGGACACCTGGGGCTTTCTTT. Translation gives CASRPSGTPGAFF.

As regards this clone: The junction departs from germline at one end; a sequencing error may be responsible. The same CDR3 is also encoded by other DNA sequences in this sample. This chain connects TRBV7-8 to TRBJ2-1, with 12 bases fitting TRBD2. Germline-derived CDR1 and CDR2 are SGHVS and FQNEAQ. The CDR3 sequence is 17 residues long. In DNA form, the CDR3 reads TGTGCCAGCAGCGGTCGAACGCTAGCGGGAGGGCGGAATGAACAGTTCTTC. It is translated as CASSGRTLAGGRNEQFF.

The chain is built from TRBV6-5 and TRBJ2-3; 10 bases fit TRBD2. The ends lost 5 bases at V and 11 bases at J; junction bases unmatched: 13. Germline-derived CDR1 and CDR2 are MNHEY and SVGAGI. This CDR3 comprises 15 residues. In DNA form, the CDR3 reads TGTGCCAGCAGTACCCCGGCTAGCGGGAGCCCGAAGCAGTATTTT. Amino acids: CASSTPASGSPKQYF.